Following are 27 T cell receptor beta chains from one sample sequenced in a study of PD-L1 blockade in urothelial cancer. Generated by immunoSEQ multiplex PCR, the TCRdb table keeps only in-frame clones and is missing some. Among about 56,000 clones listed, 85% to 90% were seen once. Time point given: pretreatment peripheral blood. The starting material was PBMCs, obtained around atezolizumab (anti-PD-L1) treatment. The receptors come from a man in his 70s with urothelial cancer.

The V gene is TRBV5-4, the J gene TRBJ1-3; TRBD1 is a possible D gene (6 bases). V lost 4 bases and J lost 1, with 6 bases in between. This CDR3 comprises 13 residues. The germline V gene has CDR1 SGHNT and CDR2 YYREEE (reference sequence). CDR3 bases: TGTGCCAGCAGCGGACAGTCTGGAAACACCATATATTTT. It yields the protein CASSGQSGNTIYF.

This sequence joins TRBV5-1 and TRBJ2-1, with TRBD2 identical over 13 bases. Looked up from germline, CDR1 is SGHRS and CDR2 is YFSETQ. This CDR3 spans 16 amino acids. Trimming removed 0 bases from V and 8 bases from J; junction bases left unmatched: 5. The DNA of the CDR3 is TGCGCCAGCAGCTTGGGACTAGCGGGGGGCTGGGATGAGCAGTTCTTC. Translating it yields CASSLGLAGGWDEQFF.

CDR3 residues: CASSPGTSGQETQYF. In nucleotides, the CDR3 is TGTGCCAGCTCACCCGGGACTAGCGGACAAGAGACCCAGTACTTC. The V and J genes are TRBV18 and TRBJ2-5, with 11 bases that match TRBD2. The CDR3 loop spans 15 amino acids. V shed 3 bases and J 2 bases; nucleotides not matched to a gene: 2. Germline-derived CDR1 and CDR2 are KGHSH and LQKENI.

The CDR3 DNA reads TGTGCCAGCAGCCCTCGACAGGCATACTCTGGAAACACCATATATTTT. This sequence encodes CASSPRQAYSGNTIYF. V is TRBV4-2 and J is TRBJ1-3; maybe TRBD1 (6 bases). The germline gives CDR1 LGHNA, CDR2 YNFKEQ. V shed 4 bases and J shed 0 bases, with 13 bases lying between them. This CDR3 spans 16 amino acids.

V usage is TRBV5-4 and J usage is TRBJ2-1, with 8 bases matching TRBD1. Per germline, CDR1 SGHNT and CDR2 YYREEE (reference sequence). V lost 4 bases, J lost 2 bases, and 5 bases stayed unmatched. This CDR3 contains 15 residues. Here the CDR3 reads CASSEGQGPYNEQFF. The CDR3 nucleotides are TGTGCCAGCAGCGAAGGACAGGGCCCCTACAATGAGCAGTTCTTC.

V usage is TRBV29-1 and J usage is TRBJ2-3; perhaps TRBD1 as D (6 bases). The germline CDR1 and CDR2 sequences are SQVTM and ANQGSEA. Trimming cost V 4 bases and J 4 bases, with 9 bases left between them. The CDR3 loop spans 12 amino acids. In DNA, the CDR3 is TGCAGCGTTGGGGGGCGAGCAGATACGCAGTATTTT. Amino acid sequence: CSVGGRADTQYF.

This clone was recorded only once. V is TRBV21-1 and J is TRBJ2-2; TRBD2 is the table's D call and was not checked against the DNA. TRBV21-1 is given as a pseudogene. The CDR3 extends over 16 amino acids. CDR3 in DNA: TGTGCCAGCAGCAAAGGAAGGGAGTTGGACACCGGGGAGCTGTTTTTT. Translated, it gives CASSKGRELDTGELFF.

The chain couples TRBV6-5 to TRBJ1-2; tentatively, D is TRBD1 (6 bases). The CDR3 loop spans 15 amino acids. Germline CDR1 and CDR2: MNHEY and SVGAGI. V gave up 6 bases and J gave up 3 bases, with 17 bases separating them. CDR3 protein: CASSGGSRGYYGYTF. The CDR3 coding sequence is TGTGCCAGCAGCGGGGGGTCCAGGGGCTACTATGGCTACACCTTC.

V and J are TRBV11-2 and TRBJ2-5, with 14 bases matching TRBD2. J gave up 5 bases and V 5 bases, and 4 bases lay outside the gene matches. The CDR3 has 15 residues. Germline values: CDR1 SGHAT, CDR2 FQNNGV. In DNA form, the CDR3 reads TGTGCCAGCAGCAAGACTAGCGGGAGGGGCGAGACCCAGTACTTC. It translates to CASSKTSGRGETQYF.

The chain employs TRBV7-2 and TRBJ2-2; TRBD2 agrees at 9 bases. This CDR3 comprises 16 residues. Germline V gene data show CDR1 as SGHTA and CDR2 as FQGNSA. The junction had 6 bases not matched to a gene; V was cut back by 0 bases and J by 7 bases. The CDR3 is CASSLAPSGVVGELFF. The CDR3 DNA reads TGTGCCAGCAGCTTAGCGCCTAGCGGGGTAGTCGGGGAGCTGTTTTTT.

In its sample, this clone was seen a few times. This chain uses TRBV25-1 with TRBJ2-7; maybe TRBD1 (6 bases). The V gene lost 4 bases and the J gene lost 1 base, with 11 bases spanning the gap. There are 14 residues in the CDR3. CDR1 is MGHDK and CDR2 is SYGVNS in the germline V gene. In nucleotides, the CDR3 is TGTGCCAGCAGTGGAGGGACACCATCCTACGAGCAGTACTTC. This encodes CASSGGTPSYEQYF.

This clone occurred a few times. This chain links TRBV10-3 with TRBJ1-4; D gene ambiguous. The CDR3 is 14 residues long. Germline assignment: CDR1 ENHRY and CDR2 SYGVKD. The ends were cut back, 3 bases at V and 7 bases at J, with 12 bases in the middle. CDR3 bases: TGTGCCATCAGTGAATCGATTGGCCCTGAAAAACTGTTTTTT. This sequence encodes CAISESIGPEKLFF.

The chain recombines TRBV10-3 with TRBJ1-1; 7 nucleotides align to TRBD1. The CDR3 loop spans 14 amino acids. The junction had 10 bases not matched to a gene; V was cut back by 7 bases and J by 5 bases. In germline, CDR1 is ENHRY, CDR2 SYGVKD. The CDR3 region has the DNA TGTGCCATCACCCGAGACAGGGTAGGAACTGAAGCTTTCTTT. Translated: CAITRDRVGTEAFF.

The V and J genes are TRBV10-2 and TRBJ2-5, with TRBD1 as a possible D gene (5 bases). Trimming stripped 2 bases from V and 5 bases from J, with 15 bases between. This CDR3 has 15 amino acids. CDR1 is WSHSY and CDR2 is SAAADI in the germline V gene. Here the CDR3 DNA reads TGCGCCAGCAGTGAGGGCCCAGGGTTGTGGGAGACCCAGTACTTC. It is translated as CASSEGPGLWETQYF.

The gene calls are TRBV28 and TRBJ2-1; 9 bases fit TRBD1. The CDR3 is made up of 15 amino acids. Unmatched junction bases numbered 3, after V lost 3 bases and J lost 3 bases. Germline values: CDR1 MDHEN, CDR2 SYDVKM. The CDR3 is CASSLSDRGYNEQFF. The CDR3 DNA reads TGTGCCAGCAGTTTGTCGGACAGGGGCTACAATGAGCAGTTCTTC.

The CDR3 DNA sequence: TGTGCCTGGAGTGGTACTAGCGCAAGATACGCGTATTTT. Translation gives CAWSGTSARYAYF. The rearrangement joins TRBV30 to TRBJ2-3; 7 bases line up with TRBD2. The V gene's germline CDR1 is GTSNPN and CDR2 SVGIG (reference sequence). The CDR3 has 13 amino acids. V shed 1 base, J shed 14 bases, and the junction held 12 bases outside the gene matches. Full variable domain (missing parts from reference TRBV30 and TRBJ2-3): SQTIHQWPATLVQPVGSPLSLECTVEGTSNPNLYWYRQAAGRGLQLLFYSVGIGQISSEVPQNLSASRPQDRQFILSSKKLLLSDSGFYLCAWSGTSARYAYFGPGTRLTVL.

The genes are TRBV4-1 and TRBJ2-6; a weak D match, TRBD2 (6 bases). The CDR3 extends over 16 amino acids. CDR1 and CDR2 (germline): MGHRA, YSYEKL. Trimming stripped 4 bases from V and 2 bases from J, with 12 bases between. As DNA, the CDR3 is TGCGCCAGCAGCCCCCCTGGAGGGGCTGGGGCCAACGTCCTGACTTTC. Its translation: CASSPPGGAGANVLTF.

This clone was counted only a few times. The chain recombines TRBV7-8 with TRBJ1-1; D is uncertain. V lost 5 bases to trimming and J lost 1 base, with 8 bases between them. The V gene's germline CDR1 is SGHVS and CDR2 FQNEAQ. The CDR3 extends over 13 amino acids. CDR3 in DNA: TGTGCCAGCAGCCTAACAGAGAACACTGAAGCTTTCTTT. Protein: CASSLTENTEAFF.

The DNA for the CDR3 is TGTGCCAGCAGCTTTCAACTAGCCTCCTACGAGCAGTACTTC. Amino acids: CASSFQLASYEQYF. The rearrangement joins TRBV5-6 to TRBJ2-7, with a tentative D call TRBD2 (6 bases). The germline CDR1 and CDR2 sequences are SGHDT and YYEEEE. V shed 2 bases and J shed 0 bases, with 9 bases lying between them. The CDR3 extends over 14 amino acids.

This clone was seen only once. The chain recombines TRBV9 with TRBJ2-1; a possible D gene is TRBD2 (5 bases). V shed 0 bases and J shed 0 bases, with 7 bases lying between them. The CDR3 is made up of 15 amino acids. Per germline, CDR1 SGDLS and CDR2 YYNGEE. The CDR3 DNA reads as TGTGCCAGCAGCGTAGTTGAGGGCTCCTACAATGAGCAGTTCTTC. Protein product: CASSVVEGSYNEQFF.

The CDR3 protein is CASSLEAGGGTYEQYF. The CDR3 region has the DNA TGTGCCAGCAGCTTAGAAGCGGGGGGGGGCACCTACGAGCAGTACTTC. The genes are TRBV13 and TRBJ2-7; 10 bases agree with TRBD2. Germline V gives CDR1 PRHDT, CDR2 FYEKMQ (reference sequence). The junction had 5 bases not matched to a gene; V was cut back by 1 base and J by 2 bases. The length of the CDR3 is 16 residues.

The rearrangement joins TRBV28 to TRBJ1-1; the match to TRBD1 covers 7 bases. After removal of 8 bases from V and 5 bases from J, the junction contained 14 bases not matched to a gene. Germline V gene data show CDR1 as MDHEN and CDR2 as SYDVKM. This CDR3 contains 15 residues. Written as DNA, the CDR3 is TGTGCCAGCCACCCTACGATTTCAGGGGGTACTGAAGCTTTCTTT. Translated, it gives CASHPTISGGTEAFF. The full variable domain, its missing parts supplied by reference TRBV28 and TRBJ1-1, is DVKVTQSSRYLVKRTGEKVFLECVQDMDHENMFWYRQDPGLGLRLIYFSYDVKMKEKGDIPEGYSVSREKKERFSLILESASTNQTSMYLCASHPTISGGTEAFFGQGTRLTVV.

The CDR3 reads CASSITSGDTGELFF. CDR3 in DNA: TGTGCCAGCAGCATAACTAGTGGAGACACCGGGGAGCTGTTTTTT. The genes are TRBV7-9 and TRBJ2-2, with D possibly TRBD2 on 5 matching bases. The germline CDR1 and CDR2 sequences are SEHNR and FQNEAQ (reference sequence). V dropped 5 bases and J dropped 3 bases, with 13 bases sitting between them. This CDR3 contains 15 residues.

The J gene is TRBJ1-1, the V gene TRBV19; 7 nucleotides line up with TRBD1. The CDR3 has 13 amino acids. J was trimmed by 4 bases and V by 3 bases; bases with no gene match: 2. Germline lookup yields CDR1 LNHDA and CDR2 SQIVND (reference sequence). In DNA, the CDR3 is TGTGCCAGTAGTATGACAGGGTTCACTGAAGCTTTCTTT. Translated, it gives CASSMTGFTEAFF.

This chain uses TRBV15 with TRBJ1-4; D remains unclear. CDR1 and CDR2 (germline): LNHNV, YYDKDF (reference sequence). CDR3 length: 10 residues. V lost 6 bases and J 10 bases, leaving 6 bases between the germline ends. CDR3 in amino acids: CATSGRKLFF. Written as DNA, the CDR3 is TGTGCCACCAGTGGGCGAAAACTGTTTTTT. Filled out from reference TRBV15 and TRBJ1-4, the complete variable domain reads DAMVIQNPRYQVTQFGKPVTLSCSQTLNHNVMYWYQQKSSQAPKLLFHYYDKDFNNEADTPDNFQSRRPNTSFCFLDIRSPGLGDTAMYLCATSGRKLFFGSGTQLSVL.

This chain's CDR3 is CASRGTSGRTAGANVLTF. The CDR3 region has the DNA TGCGCCAGCAGAGGGACTAGCGGGAGAACGGCTGGGGCCAACGTCCTGACTTTC. The V call is TRBV10-2, the J call TRBJ2-6; 14 bases line up with TRBD2. Unmatched junction bases numbered 6, after V lost 6 bases and J lost 2 bases. The CDR3 length is 18 residues. CDR1 and CDR2 (germline): WSHSY, SAAADI.

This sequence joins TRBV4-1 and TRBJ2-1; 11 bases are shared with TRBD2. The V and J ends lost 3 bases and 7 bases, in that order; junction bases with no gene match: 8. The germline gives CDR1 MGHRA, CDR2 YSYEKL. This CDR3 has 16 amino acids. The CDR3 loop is CASSHNLAGGGNEQFF. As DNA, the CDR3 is TGCGCCAGCAGCCATAACCTAGCGGGAGGCGGTAATGAGCAGTTCTTC.